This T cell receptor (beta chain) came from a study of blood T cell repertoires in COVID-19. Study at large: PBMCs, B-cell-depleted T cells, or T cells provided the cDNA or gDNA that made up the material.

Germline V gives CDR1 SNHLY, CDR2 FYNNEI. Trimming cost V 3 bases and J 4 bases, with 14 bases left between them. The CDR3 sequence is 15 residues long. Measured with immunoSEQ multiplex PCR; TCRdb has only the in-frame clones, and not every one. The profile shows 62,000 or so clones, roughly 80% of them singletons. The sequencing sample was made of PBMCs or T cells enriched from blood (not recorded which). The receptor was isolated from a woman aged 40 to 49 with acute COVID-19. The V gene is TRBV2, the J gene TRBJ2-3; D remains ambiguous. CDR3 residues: CASSDGRKVADTQYF. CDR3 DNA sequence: TGTGCCAGCAGTGATGGCAGGAAAGTAGCAGATACGCAGTATTTT.